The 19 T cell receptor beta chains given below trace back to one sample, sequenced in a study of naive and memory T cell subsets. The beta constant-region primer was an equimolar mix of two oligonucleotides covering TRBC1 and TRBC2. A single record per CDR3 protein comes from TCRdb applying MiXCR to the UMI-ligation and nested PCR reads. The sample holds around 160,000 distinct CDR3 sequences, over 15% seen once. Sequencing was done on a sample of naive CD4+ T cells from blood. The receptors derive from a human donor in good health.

The DNA of the CDR3 is TGTGCCAGCAGTGAATCCGGGACAGGAGTTAACTATGGCTACACCTTC. Amino acids: CASSESGTGVNYGYTF. The chain is built from TRBV25-1 and TRBJ1-2, with 8 bases that match TRBD1. Trimming cost V 1 base and J 1 base; bases outside gene matches: 5. This CDR3 comprises 16 residues. Germline CDR1 MGHDK, CDR2 SYGVNS.

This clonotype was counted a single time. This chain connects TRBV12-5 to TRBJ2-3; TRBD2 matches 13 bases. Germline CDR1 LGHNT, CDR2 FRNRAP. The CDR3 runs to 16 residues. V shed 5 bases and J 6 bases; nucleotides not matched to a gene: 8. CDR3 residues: CASGPAGTSGTDTQYF. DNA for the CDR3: TGTGCTAGTGGTCCAGCCGGGACTAGCGGGACGGATACGCAGTATTTT.

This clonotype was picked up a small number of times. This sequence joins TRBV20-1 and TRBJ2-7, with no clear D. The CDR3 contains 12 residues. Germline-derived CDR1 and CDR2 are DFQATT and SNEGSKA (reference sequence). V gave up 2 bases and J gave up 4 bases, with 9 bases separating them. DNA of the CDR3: TGCAGTGCTAGACTGGATGCGTACGAGCAGTACTTC. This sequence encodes CSARLDAYEQYF.

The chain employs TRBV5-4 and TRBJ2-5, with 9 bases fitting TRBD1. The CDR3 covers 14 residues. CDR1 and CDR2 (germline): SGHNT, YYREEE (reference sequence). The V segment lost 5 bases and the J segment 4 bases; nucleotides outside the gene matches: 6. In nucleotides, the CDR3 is TGTGCCAGCAGTACAGGGGGCTTGAGAGAGACCCAGTACTTC. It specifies CASSTGGLRETQYF.

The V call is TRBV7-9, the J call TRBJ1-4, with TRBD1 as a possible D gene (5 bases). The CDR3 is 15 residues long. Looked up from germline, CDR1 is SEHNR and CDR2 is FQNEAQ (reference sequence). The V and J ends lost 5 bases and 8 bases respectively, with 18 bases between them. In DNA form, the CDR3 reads TGTGCCAGCAGCCACGACCGGAGGGGTGAGGAAAAACTGTTTTTT. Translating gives CASSHDRRGEEKLFF.

CDR3 sequence reads: CASSPGQGGQPQHF. As DNA, the CDR3 is TGCGCCAGCAGCCCAGGACAGGGAGGTCAGCCCCAGCATTTT. This chain joins TRBV5-1 and TRBJ1-5, with 8 bases identical to TRBD1. Germline V CDR1 and CDR2: SGHRS, YFSETQ. The CDR3 sequence is 14 residues long. Losses at the gene ends were 4 bases for V and 6 bases for J; bases not matched to a gene: 6.

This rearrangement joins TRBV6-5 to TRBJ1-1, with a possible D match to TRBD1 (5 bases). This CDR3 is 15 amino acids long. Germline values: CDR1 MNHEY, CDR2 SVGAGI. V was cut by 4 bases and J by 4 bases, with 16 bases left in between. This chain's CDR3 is CASSSGTGGTTEAFF. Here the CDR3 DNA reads TGTGCCAGCAGTTCAGGGACGGGAGGGACCACTGAAGCTTTCTTT.

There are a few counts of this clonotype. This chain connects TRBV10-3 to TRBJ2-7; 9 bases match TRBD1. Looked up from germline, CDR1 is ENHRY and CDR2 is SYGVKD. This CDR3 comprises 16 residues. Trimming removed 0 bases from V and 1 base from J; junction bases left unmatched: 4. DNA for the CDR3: TGTGCCATCAGTGAGTCAACAGGGGGCGCTTCCTACGAGCAGTACTTC. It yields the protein CAISESTGGASYEQYF.

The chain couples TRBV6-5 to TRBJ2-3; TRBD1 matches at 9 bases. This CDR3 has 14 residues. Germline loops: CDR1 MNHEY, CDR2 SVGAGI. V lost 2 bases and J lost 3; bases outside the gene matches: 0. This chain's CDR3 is CASSYGTGTDTQYF. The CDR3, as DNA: TGTGCCAGCAGTTACGGGACAGGGACAGATACGCAGTATTTT.

The CDR3 sequence: CASSARTGFETQYF. CDR3 nucleotide sequence: TGTGCCAGCAGCGCCCGGACAGGGTTCGAGACCCAGTACTTC. V gene TRBV7-2 combines with J gene TRBJ2-5; 8 nucleotides match TRBD1. Germline V gene data show CDR1 as SGHTA and CDR2 as FQGNSA. Trimming cost V 5 bases and J 5 bases; bases outside gene matches: 7. This CDR3 is built from 14 residues.

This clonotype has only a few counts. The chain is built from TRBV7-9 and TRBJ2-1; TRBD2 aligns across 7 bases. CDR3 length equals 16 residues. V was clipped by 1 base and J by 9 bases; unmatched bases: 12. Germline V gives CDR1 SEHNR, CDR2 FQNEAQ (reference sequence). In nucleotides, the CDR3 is TGTGCCAGCAGCTTAGTTGGCGGGAGTTCCGGCAGTGAGCAGTTCTTC. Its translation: CASSLVGGSSGSEQFF.

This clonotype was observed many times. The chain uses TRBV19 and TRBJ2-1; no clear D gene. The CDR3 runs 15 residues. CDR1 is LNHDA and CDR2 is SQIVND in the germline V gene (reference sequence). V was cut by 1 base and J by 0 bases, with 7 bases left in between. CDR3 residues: CASSIVSPSYNEQFF. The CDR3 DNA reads TGTGCCAGTAGTATAGTCTCCCCCTCCTACAATGAGCAGTTCTTC.

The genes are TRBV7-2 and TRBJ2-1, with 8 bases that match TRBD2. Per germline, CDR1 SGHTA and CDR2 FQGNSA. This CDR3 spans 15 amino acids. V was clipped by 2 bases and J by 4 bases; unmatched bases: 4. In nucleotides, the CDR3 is TGTGCCAGCAGCTTATCTAGCGGGCAGTACAATGAGCAGTTCTTC. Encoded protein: CASSLSSGQYNEQFF.

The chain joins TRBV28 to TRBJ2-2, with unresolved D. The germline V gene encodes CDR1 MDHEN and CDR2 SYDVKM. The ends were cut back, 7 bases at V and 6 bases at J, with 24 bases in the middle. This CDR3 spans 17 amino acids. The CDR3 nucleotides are TGTGCCAGCACCCTCGCCCACTCCTCCGCGAGAGCCGGGGAGCTGTTTTTT. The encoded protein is CASTLAHSSARAGELFF. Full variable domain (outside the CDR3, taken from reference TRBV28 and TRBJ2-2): DVKVTQSSRYLVKRTGEKVFLECVQDMDHENMFWYRQDPGLGLRLIYFSYDVKMKEKGDIPEGYSVSREKKERFSLILESASTNQTSMYLCASTLAHSSARAGELFFGEGSRLTVL.

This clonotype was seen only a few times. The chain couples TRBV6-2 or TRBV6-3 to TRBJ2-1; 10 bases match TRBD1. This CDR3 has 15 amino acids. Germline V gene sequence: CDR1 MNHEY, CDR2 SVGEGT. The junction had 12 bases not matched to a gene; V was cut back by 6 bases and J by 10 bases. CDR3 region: CASSAPGTGAREQFF. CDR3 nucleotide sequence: TGTGCCAGCAGCGCCCCCGGGACAGGGGCCAGGGAGCAGTTCTTC.

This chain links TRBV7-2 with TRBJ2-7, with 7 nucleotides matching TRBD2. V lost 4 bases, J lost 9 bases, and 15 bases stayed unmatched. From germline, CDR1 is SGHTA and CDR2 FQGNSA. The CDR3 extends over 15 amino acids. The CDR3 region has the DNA TGTGCCAGCAGCTGGGGGGGGGTTGGACTAGACGGGCAGTACTTC. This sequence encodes CASSWGGVGLDGQYF.

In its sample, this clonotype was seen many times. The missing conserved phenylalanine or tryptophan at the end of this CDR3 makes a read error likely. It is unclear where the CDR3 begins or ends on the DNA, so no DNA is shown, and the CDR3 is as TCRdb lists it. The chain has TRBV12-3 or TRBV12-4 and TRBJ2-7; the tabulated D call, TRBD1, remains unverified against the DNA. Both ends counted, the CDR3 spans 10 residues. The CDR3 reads CASSLLPGTS.

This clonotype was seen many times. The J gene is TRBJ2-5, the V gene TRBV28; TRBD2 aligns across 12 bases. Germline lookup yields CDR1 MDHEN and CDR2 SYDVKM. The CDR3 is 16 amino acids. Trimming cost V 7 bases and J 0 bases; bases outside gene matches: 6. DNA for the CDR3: TGTGCCAGCACCGAAGGGACTAGCGGGTACCAAGAGACCCAGTACTTC. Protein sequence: CASTEGTSGYQETQYF.

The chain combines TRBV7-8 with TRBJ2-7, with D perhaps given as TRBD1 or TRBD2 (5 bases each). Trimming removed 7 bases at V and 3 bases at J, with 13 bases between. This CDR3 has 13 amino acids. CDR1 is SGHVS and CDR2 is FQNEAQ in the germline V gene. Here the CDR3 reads CASTPGPSYEQYF. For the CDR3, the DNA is TGTGCCAGCACCCCGGGACCCAGCTACGAGCAGTACTTC.